Following are 20 T cell receptor beta chains from one sample sequenced in a study of blood T cell repertoires in COVID-19. Here immunoSEQ multiplex PCR was the method, and the copy in TCRdb shows in-frame clones only, minus some. Here the sample spans 55,000 to 70,000 clones, about 86% being singletons. The sequenced sample consisted of peripheral blood. These receptor sequences come from a man over 45 with acute or convalescent COVID-19.

The chain has TRBV9 and TRBJ2-3, with 7 positions matching TRBD2. Germline V gene sequence: CDR1 SGDLS, CDR2 YYNGEE. V lost 0 bases, J lost 4 bases, and 8 bases stayed unmatched. The CDR3 has 16 residues. In DNA form, the CDR3 reads TGTGCCAGCAGCGTAGCGGGGCGGGAGAGCTCAGATACGCAGTATTTT. Translating it yields CASSVAGRESSDTQYF. Full variable domain (missing parts from reference TRBV9 and TRBJ2-3): DSGVTQTPKHLITATGQRVTLRCSPRSGDLSVYWYQQSLDQGLQFLIQYYNGEERAKGNILERFSAQQFPDLHSELNLSSLELGDSALYFCASSVAGRESSDTQYFGPGTRLTVL.

The V gene is TRBV3-1 (or the pseudogene TRBV3-2), the J gene TRBJ2-3; maybe TRBD1 (6 bases). Germline values: CDR1 LGHDT, CDR2 YNNKEL (reference sequence). This CDR3 has 15 amino acids. V gave up 4 bases and J gave up 0 bases, with 11 bases separating them. CDR3 sequence: CASSPGTSSTDTQYF. As DNA, the CDR3 is TGTGCCAGCAGCCCCGGGACATCTAGCACAGATACGCAGTATTTT.

The rearrangement uses TRBV5-6 and TRBJ2-5; D is unclear. This CDR3 contains 14 residues. From germline, CDR1 is SGHDT and CDR2 YYEEEE. Trimming removed 0 bases from V and 4 bases from J, with 10 bases in between. CDR3 residues: CASSLGVTLETQYF. CDR3 coding DNA: TGTGCCAGCAGCTTGGGAGTGACACTAGAGACCCAGTACTTC.

The chain uses TRBV5-1 and TRBJ1-4, with a weak D call TRBD1 (5 bases). V dropped 4 bases and J dropped 4 bases, with 8 bases sitting between them. CDR1 is SGHRS and CDR2 is YFSETQ in the germline V gene. The CDR3 contains 13 residues. DNA of the CDR3: TGCGCCAGCAGCAGGGGAGGTAATGAAAAACTGTTTTTT. It specifies CASSRGGNEKLFF.

J is TRBJ2-3 and V is TRBV5-8; possibly TRBD1 for D (6 bases). Trimming left V 5 bases short and J 3 bases short, with 22 bases between. The CDR3 is 17 amino acids. CDR1 and CDR2 (germline): SGHTS, YDEGEE. The CDR3 spells CASSFLGGAETTDTQYF. The CDR3 nucleotides read TGTGCCAGCAGTTTCCTAGGGGGTGCAGAGACTACAGATACGCAGTATTTT.

The chain recombines TRBV7-8 with TRBJ2-3, with TRBD2 matching 10 bases. This CDR3 is built from 16 residues. The V and J ends lost 4 bases and 3 bases, in that order; junction bases with no gene match: 7. Germline V gene sequence: CDR1 SGHVS, CDR2 FQNEAQ. The CDR3 loop reads CASSSSAGGTTDTQYF. In nucleotides, the CDR3 is TGTGCCAGCAGCTCATCAGCGGGGGGGACGACAGATACGCAGTATTTT.

The chain is built from TRBV7-9 and TRBJ2-2, with D perhaps TRBD1 (5 bases). CDR1 and CDR2 (germline): SEHNR, FQNEAQ (reference sequence). The CDR3 contains 17 residues. Between the trimmed V and J ends, which lost 0 bases and 5 bases, there was a span of 16 bases. CDR3 sequence reads: CASSLAASGSFTGELFF. In DNA form, the CDR3 reads TGTGCCAGCAGCTTAGCGGCCTCAGGGTCGTTTACCGGGGAGCTGTTTTTT.

This clone has just a few counts. This sequence joins TRBV6-5 and TRBJ1-1; a possible D gene is TRBD1 (6 bases). The germline V gene encodes CDR1 MNHEY and CDR2 SVGAGI. This CDR3 has 15 residues. The V end lost 2 bases, the J end lost 0 bases, and 10 bases lay between the germline ends. CDR3 residues: CASSYGRGMNTEAFF. CDR3 bases: TGTGCCAGCAGTTACGGCAGGGGAATGAACACTGAAGCTTTCTTT.

V is TRBV2 and J is TRBJ2-1; TRBD2 aligns across 8 bases. Germline CDR1 and CDR2: SNHLY and FYNNEI. The CDR3 is 14 residues long. Trimming cost V 8 bases and J 7 bases; bases outside gene matches: 10. CDR3 nucleotides: TGTGCCAGCCACAAACCCCCTAGCGGGAATGAGCAGTTCTTC. It translates to CASHKPPSGNEQFF.

The rearrangement uses TRBV5-4 and TRBJ1-1, with D possibly being TRBD1 (6 bases). This CDR3 is 16 amino acids long. The V gene's germline CDR1 is SGHNT and CDR2 YYREEE (reference sequence). Deletions cut 5 bases from V and 0 bases from J, with 17 bases between. For the CDR3, the DNA is TGTGCCAGCAGGGCGAGCCACAGGGCCATGAACACTGAAGCTTTCTTT. It encodes CASRASHRAMNTEAFF.

This chain links TRBV28 with TRBJ1-2, with 8 bases matching TRBD1. From germline, CDR1 is MDHEN and CDR2 SYDVKM. Trimming cost V 7 bases and J 13 bases; bases outside gene matches: 17. The length of the CDR3 is 14 residues. CDR3 DNA sequence: TGTGCCAGCACCTTTTCTCCGGGACAGGACTCGGGCACCTTC. Translation gives CASTFSPGQDSGTF.

V and J are TRBV3-1 (or the pseudogene TRBV3-2) and TRBJ2-7; 9 bases are a match to TRBD1. CDR3 length: 15 amino acids. Trimming cost V 1 base and J 3 bases; bases outside gene matches: 4. Germline-derived CDR1 and CDR2 are LGHDT and YNNKEL (reference sequence). This CDR3 reads CASSQATGGDYEQYF. In DNA, the CDR3 is TGTGCCAGCAGCCAAGCGACAGGGGGGGACTACGAGCAGTACTTC.

CDR3 sequence reads: CASSPDRQYRDGYTF. The CDR3 DNA reads as TGTGCCAGTAGTCCAGACAGGCAGTATAGGGATGGCTACACCTTC. The chain links TRBV19 to TRBJ1-2; weak D call: TRBD1 (6 bases). There are 15 residues in the CDR3. V was shortened by 5 bases and J by 6 bases, with 19 bases between the two germline ends. Looked up from germline, CDR1 is LNHDA and CDR2 is SQIVND (reference sequence).

The chain is built from TRBV30 and TRBJ2-6; D may be TRBD1 (5 bases). There are 17 residues in the CDR3. CDR1 is GTSNPN and CDR2 is SVGIG in the germline V gene (reference sequence). The ends were cut back, 0 bases at V and 0 bases at J, with 12 bases in the middle. The CDR3 protein is CAWSVGRTISGANVLTF. The CDR3 bases are TGTGCCTGGAGTGTGGGCAGGACAATCTCTGGGGCCAACGTCCTGACTTTC.

This chain joins TRBV4-1 and TRBJ2-7, with 7 bases lining up with TRBD1. The CDR3 totals 15 residues. Looked up from germline, CDR1 is MGHRA and CDR2 is YSYEKL. V lost 5 bases, J lost 0 bases, and 7 bases stayed unmatched. The CDR3 region has the DNA TGCGCCAGCAGCTTCGGGACAGCGAGCTCCTACGAGCAGTACTTC. Its protein is CASSFGTASSYEQYF.

The V and J genes are TRBV4-2 and TRBJ2-3, with D perhaps matching TRBD1 (6 bases). CDR3 length equals 16 residues. Trimming removed 0 bases at V and 4 bases at J, with 14 bases between. The germline V gene has CDR1 LGHNA and CDR2 YNFKEQ. CDR3 amino acids: CASSQDAGVGADTQYF. The CDR3, as DNA: TGTGCCAGCAGCCAAGACGCAGGGGTAGGGGCAGATACGCAGTATTTT.

The chain carries TRBV19 and TRBJ1-5, with 11 nucleotides matching TRBD1. Germline V lookup: CDR1 LNHDA, CDR2 SQIVND (reference sequence). V was pared by 5 bases and J by 1 base, with 7 bases of the junction left unmatched. The CDR3 has 17 amino acids. The CDR3 region has the DNA TGTGCCAGTAGTGATCCGGGACAGGGGGGAAGCAATCAGCCCCAGCATTTT. The encoded protein is CASSDPGQGGSNQPQHF. The full variable domain, its missing parts supplied by reference TRBV19 and TRBJ1-5, is DGGITQSPKYLFRKEGQNVTLSCEQNLNHDAMYWYRQDPGQGLRLIYYSQIVNDFQKGDIAEGYSVSREKKESFPLTVTSAQKNPTAFYLCASSDPGQGGSNQPQHFGDGTRLSIL.

The chain carries TRBV5-1 and TRBJ2-7; tentative D call: TRBD1 (5 bases). Germline CDR1 and CDR2: SGHRS and YFSETQ. The CDR3 runs to 14 residues. V shed 1 base and J shed 3 bases, with 11 bases lying between them. The CDR3, as DNA: TGCGCCAGCAGCTTGACAGGACCCAACTACGAGCAGTACTTC. This sequence encodes CASSLTGPNYEQYF. The complete variable domain, with remaining parts taken from reference TRBV5-1 and TRBJ2-7, reads KAGVTQTPRYLIKTRGQQVTLSCSPISGHRSVSWYQQTPGQGLQFLFEYFSETQRNKGNFPGRFSGRQFSNSRSEMNVSTLELGDSALYLCASSLTGPNYEQYFGPGTRLTVT.

The table lists this clone with a few counts. The chain uses TRBV29-1 and TRBJ1-1; D is perhaps TRBD1 (5 bases). Germline loops: CDR1 SQVTM, CDR2 ANQGSEA. This CDR3 is built from 14 residues. The V end lost 4 bases, the J end lost 3 bases, and 15 bases lay between the germline ends. The CDR3 sequence is CSVVPRGTYTEAFF. The DNA of the CDR3 is TGCAGCGTTGTTCCTAGGGGTACCTACACTGAAGCTTTCTTT.

The chain couples TRBV3-1 (or the pseudogene TRBV3-2) to TRBJ2-5, with 7 bases that match TRBD2. Germline V gene lookup returns CDR1 LGHDT and CDR2 YNNKEL (reference sequence). The CDR3 sequence is 17 residues long. Trimming at V came to 1 base and at J to 1 base, leaving 9 bases not matched to a gene. CDR3 coding DNA: TGTGCCAGCAGCCAAGCCCGACTAGCCACGATCCAAGAGACCCAGTACTTC. Its translation: CASSQARLATIQETQYF.